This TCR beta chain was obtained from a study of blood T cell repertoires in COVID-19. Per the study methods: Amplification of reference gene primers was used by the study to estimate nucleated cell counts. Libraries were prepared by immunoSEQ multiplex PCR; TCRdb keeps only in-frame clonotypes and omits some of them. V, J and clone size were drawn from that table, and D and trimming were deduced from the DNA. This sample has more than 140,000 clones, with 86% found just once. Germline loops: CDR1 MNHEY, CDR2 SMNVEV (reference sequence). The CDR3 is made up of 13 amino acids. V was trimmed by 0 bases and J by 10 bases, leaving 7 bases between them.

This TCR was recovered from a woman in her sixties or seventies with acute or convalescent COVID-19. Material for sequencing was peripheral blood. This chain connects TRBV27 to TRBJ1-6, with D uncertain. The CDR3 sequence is CASSLSWESPLHF. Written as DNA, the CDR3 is TGTGCCAGCAGTTTATCCTGGGAGTCACCCCTCCACTTT.